This passage covers 16 T cell receptor beta chains from one sample sequenced in a study of PD-1 and CTLA-4 blockade in melanoma (dated by TCRdb to about 2021). Library method: the immunoSEQ multiplex PCR assay. TCRdb retrieved this table from immuneACCESS and kept in-frame rearrangements only. Not all clones are present; in checked studies, unresolved V genes account for under half, and no reason is known for the remainder. The sample data list 15,000 to 20,000 clones, and more than 65% of these were observed just once. The top ten clones comprise 16% of the sample. This specimen consisted of CD8+ T cells from peripheral blood, obtained before anti-PD-1 treatment. Every receptor here comes from a human donor with melanoma.

The rearrangement joins TRBV10-3 to TRBJ2-7; D call uncertain. The CDR3 spans 12 residues. Looked up from germline, CDR1 is ENHRY and CDR2 is SYGVKD. The germline V and J ends were trimmed by 10 bases and 1 base, with 11 bases remaining between them. The CDR3 DNA is TGTGCCACGAGAAGAGATTCCTACGAGCAGTACTTC. It encodes CATRRDSYEQYF.

The chain joins TRBV7-2 to TRBJ1-2; D not certain. The CDR3 extends over 12 amino acids. Looked up from germline, CDR1 is SGHTA and CDR2 is FQGNSA. Deletions cut 4 bases from V and 2 bases from J, with 5 bases between. The CDR3 region is CASSYDNYGYTF. The CDR3 DNA reads as TGTGCCAGCAGCTACGACAACTATGGCTACACCTTC.

The chain combines TRBV5-1 with TRBJ1-2; weak D call: TRBD1 (6 bases). V was trimmed by 2 bases and J by 1 base, leaving 12 bases between them. This CDR3 is built from 15 residues. The germline gives CDR1 SGHRS, CDR2 YFSETQ. The CDR3 here is CASSFRGKSNYGYTF. The CDR3 nucleotides read TGCGCCAGCAGCTTTAGGGGGAAGAGTAACTATGGCTACACCTTC.

By share of the sample, this clone is medium-sized. This chain uses TRBV12-3 or TRBV12-4 with TRBJ1-1; D unclear. Between the trimmed V and J ends, which lost 3 bases and 8 bases, there was a span of 10 bases. CDR3 size: 12 residues. The CDR3: CASSFSGREAFF. CDR3 DNA: TGTGCCAGCAGTTTCTCTGGGCGAGAAGCTTTCTTT.

This clone was counted only a few times. The V call is TRBV27, the J call TRBJ1-2, with D uncertain. The germline CDR1 and CDR2 sequences are MNHEY and SMNVEV (reference sequence). The CDR3 runs 13 residues. Trimming stripped 7 bases from V and 0 bases from J, with 9 bases between. The CDR3: CASTRRPNYGYTF. The CDR3 DNA sequence: TGTGCCAGCACCCGGCGCCCTAACTATGGCTACACCTTC.

This chain joins TRBV4-1 and TRBJ1-6; no clear D. Trimming cost V 1 base and J 9 bases, with 7 bases left between them. The CDR3 extends over 13 amino acids. Germline CDR1 is MGHRA and CDR2 is YSYEKL. The CDR3 loop is CASSQAAGSPLHF. The CDR3 DNA follows: TGCGCCAGCAGCCAAGCGGCAGGTTCACCCCTCCACTTT.

The rearrangement links TRBV27 to TRBJ1-4; D remains unclear. This CDR3 comprises 12 residues. V dropped 6 bases and J dropped 8 bases, with 10 bases sitting between them. Germline-derived CDR1 and CDR2 are MNHEY and SMNVEV (reference sequence). CDR3 sequence: CASRQGTEKLFF. The CDR3 DNA reads as TGTGCCAGCAGGCAAGGCACGGAAAAACTGTTTTTT. The full variable domain, completed using reference TRBV27 and TRBJ1-4, is EAQVTQNPRYLITVTGKKLTVTCSQNMNHEYMSWYRQDPGLGLRQIYYSMNVEVTDKGDVPEGYKVSRKEKRNFPLILESPSPNQTSLYFCASRQGTEKLFFGSGTQLSVL.

The gene calls are TRBV19 and TRBJ2-2; no reliable D call. The CDR3 totals 15 residues. Trimming took 7 bases from V and 0 from J, leaving 12 bases between them. Germline V gene data show CDR1 as LNHDA and CDR2 as SQIVND (reference sequence). DNA of the CDR3: TGTGCCAGTACCTCTACCCCGGCGAACACCGGGGAGCTGTTTTTT. Protein: CASTSTPANTGELFF.

The chain is built from TRBV6-1 and TRBJ1-2; D gene uncertain. This CDR3 is built from 14 residues. Germline-derived CDR1 and CDR2 are MNHNS and SASEGT. V dropped 2 bases and J dropped 2 bases, with 9 bases sitting between them. Here the CDR3 DNA reads TGTGCCAGCAGTGAATGGACGGACAACTATGGCTACACCTTC. This gives the protein CASSEWTDNYGYTF.

A single count supports this clone. The V and J genes are TRBV15 and TRBJ1-1; D gene uncertain. CDR3 length: 15 amino acids. V dropped 0 bases and J dropped 4 bases, with 12 bases sitting between them. From germline, CDR1 is LNHNV and CDR2 YYDKDF (reference sequence). CDR3 amino acids: CATSRDSLGSTEAFF. The DNA of the CDR3 is TGTGCCACCAGCAGAGATTCCCTAGGGAGCACTGAAGCTTTCTTT.

The V and J genes are TRBV6-5 and TRBJ2-1; tentatively, D is TRBD2 (6 bases). V lost 4 bases, J lost 0 bases, and 10 bases lay in between. The CDR3 extends over 15 amino acids. From germline, CDR1 is MNHEY and CDR2 SVGAGI. The CDR3: CASSSGLYSYNEQFF. CDR3 nucleotides: TGTGCCAGCAGTTCGGGACTGTACTCCTACAATGAGCAGTTCTTC.

This clone was seen a single time. This chain joins TRBV5-4 and TRBJ2-1; D gene uncertain. The germline gives CDR1 SGHNT, CDR2 YYREEE (reference sequence). The CDR3 runs to 15 residues. Trimming shortened V by 0 bases and J by 3 bases, and 10 bases separated the two germline ends. CDR3 sequence (DNA): TGTGCCAGCAGCTTGGGAGATCCCTTCTACAATGAGCAGTTCTTC. This encodes CASSLGDPFYNEQFF. The complete variable domain, with remaining parts taken from reference TRBV5-4 and TRBJ2-1, reads ETGVTQSPTHLIKTRGQQVTLRCSSQSGHNTVSWYQQALGQGPQFIFQYYREEENGRGNFPPRFSGLQFPNYSSELNVNALELDDSALYLCASSLGDPFYNEQFFGPGTRLTVL.

This chain links TRBV7-8 with TRBJ1-2; 8 nucleotides agree with TRBD1. CDR1 SGHVS and CDR2 FQNEAQ come from the germline V gene. With 5 bases clipped from V and 4 bases from J, the junction kept 6 bases outside the gene matches. This CDR3 region has 14 residues. The CDR3 nucleotides are TGTGCCAGCAGCATGGCCGGGACAGGCTATGGCTACACCTTC. Protein product: CASSMAGTGYGYTF.

The rearrangement joins TRBV29-1 to TRBJ2-7; D could derive from TRBD1 or TRBD2 (5 bases each). The CDR3 runs to 13 residues. The V gene lost 6 bases and the J gene lost 2 bases, with 14 bases spanning the gap. Looked up from germline, CDR1 is SQVTM and CDR2 is ANQGSEA. The CDR3 DNA is TGCAGCGTAACCGGGACCGTGACCTACGAGCAGTACTTC. As protein: CSVTGTVTYEQYF.

The table lists this clone with a few counts. The V and J genes are TRBV12-3 or TRBV12-4 and TRBJ2-2, with 8 bases fitting TRBD2. The CDR3 is 13 amino acids. V trimming: 5 bases; J trimming: 6 bases; junction bases outside the gene matches: 2. CDR3 loop: CASSGLAAGELFF. The CDR3 DNA is TGTGCCAGCAGTGGACTAGCTGCCGGGGAGCTGTTTTTT.

This clone is a singleton in its sample. The chain couples TRBV13 to TRBJ2-7; D is possibly TRBD2 (6 bases). This CDR3 is 14 amino acids long. V lost 4 bases, J lost 4 bases, and 14 bases lay in between. CDR1 and CDR2 (germline): PRHDT, FYEKMQ (reference sequence). The CDR3 is CASSWSGAEYEQYF. In DNA, the CDR3 is TGTGCCAGCAGCTGGTCGGGAGCGGAATACGAGCAGTACTTC.